The 16 T cell receptor beta chains in this list originate from one sample, sequenced in a study of T cell responses to AZD1222 COVID-19 vaccine. This table comes from immunoSEQ multiplex PCR, and its TCRdb copy is limited to in-frame clones, with some not included. The sample carries approximately 100,000 clones, approximately 88% recorded once. Sequencing was performed on peripheral blood, taken on day 0 of AZD1222 vaccination. Receptor source: an adult in good health.

In DNA, the CDR3 is TGTGCCAGCAGCCTCAACCCCCGATTGGGGATGAACACTGAAGCTTTCTTT. Amino acid sequence: CASSLNPRLGMNTEAFF. This sequence joins TRBV7-3 and TRBJ1-1; no definite D call. V shed 5 bases and J shed 0 bases, with 19 bases lying between them. Germline V gene data show CDR1 as SGHTA and CDR2 as FQGTGA. The CDR3 is 17 amino acids.

The chain combines TRBV19 with TRBJ1-3; possible D gene TRBD1, 5 bases. The germline V gene encodes CDR1 LNHDA and CDR2 SQIVND (reference sequence). The CDR3 has 16 residues. With 6 bases removed from V and 0 bases from J, the gap between germline ends came to 15 bases. DNA of the CDR3: TGTGCCAGTAGCCCCCCTGGACACTTCTCTGGAAACACCATATATTTT. Its protein is CASSPPGHFSGNTIYF.

The CDR3: CASSYSASGGFSTDTQYF. DNA of the CDR3: TGTGCCAGCAGTTACTCAGCTAGCGGGGGCTTCAGCACAGATACGCAGTATTTT. The rearrangement links TRBV6-2 or TRBV6-3 to TRBJ2-3, with 10 bases identical to TRBD2. The CDR3 is made up of 18 amino acids. CDR1 is MNHEY and CDR2 is SVGEGT in the germline V gene. Unmatched junction bases numbered 6, after V lost 0 bases and J lost 0 bases.

This sequence joins TRBV11-3 and TRBJ2-2, with 9 bases identical to TRBD1. In germline, CDR1 is SGHNT, CDR2 YENEEA. Trimming cost V 0 bases and J 7 bases; bases outside gene matches: 6. The CDR3 extends over 16 amino acids. CDR3 in DNA: TGTGCCAGCAGCTTAGACTGGACAGGGGCAGTCGGGGAGCTGTTTTTT. This sequence encodes CASSLDWTGAVGELFF.

V usage is TRBV2 and J usage is TRBJ2-7, with a weak D call TRBD1 (5 bases). The ends were cut back, 5 bases at V and 0 bases at J, with 11 bases in the middle. Germline CDR1 reads SNHLY; CDR2 reads FYNNEI. The CDR3 loop spans 14 amino acids. The CDR3: CASSPGRSSYEQYF. CDR3 nucleotide sequence: TGTGCCAGCAGTCCAGGGCGCAGCTCCTACGAGCAGTACTTC.

The chain recombines TRBV21-1 with TRBJ1-1; the table's D call of TRBD1 was not tested on the DNA. TRBV21-1 is assigned pseudogene status. The CDR3 length is 14 residues. CDR3 DNA: TGTGCCAGCAGCTGGGACAGGCCGAACACTGAAGCTTTCTTT. As protein: CASSWDRPNTEAFF.

This rearrangement joins TRBV30 to TRBJ1-4, with TRBD1 as a possible D gene (6 bases). Germline V gene lookup returns CDR1 GTSNPN and CDR2 SVGIG (reference sequence). Trimming took off 5 bases at V and 8 bases at J, with 15 bases between the two ends. This CDR3 contains 13 residues. In DNA form, the CDR3 reads TGTGCCTGGGGCAGGGGTTCGGGGGAAAAACTGTTTTTT. It encodes CAWGRGSGEKLFF.

The sample holds one count of this clone. The rearrangement links TRBV10-1 to TRBJ2-1, with 9 bases fitting TRBD2. Germline CDR1 is WNHNN and CDR2 is SYGVQD (reference sequence). The trim removed 6 bases at V and 0 bases at J, leaving 6 bases unmatched. This CDR3 spans 16 amino acids. CDR3 DNA sequence: TGCGCCAGCAGCTCTAGCGGGGATTTCTCCTACAATGAGCAGTTCTTC. Its translation: CASSSSGDFSYNEQFF.

The rearrangement uses TRBV10-3 and TRBJ2-3; 9 bases fit TRBD2. The ends lost 7 bases at V and 5 bases at J; junction bases unmatched: 13. The CDR3 is made up of 16 amino acids. Germline-derived CDR1 and CDR2 are ENHRY and SYGVKD. The CDR3, as DNA: TGTGCCATCAAAACCACCGGGACTAGCAGTATAGATACGCAGTATTTT. It is translated as CAIKTTGTSSIDTQYF.

The gene calls are TRBV6-1 and TRBJ1-1; no clear D gene. Trimming stripped 1 base from V and 4 bases from J, with 10 bases between. The CDR3 totals 14 residues. The germline V gene encodes CDR1 MNHNS and CDR2 SASEGT. The CDR3 nucleotides read TGTGCCAGCAGTGAAGTAGGGATGGGCACTGAAGCTTTCTTT. It codes for CASSEVGMGTEAFF.

The sample holds one count of this clone. The chain is built from TRBV6-2 or TRBV6-3 and TRBJ1-5; the D gene is possibly TRBD1 (5 bases). The CDR3 loop spans 15 amino acids. V lost 3 bases, J lost 3 bases, and 12 bases lay in between. CDR1 is MNHEY, CDR2 SVGEGT, per germline. CDR3 protein: CASSYSGKDNQPQHF. The CDR3 region has the DNA TGTGCCAGCAGTTATTCAGGGAAGGACAATCAGCCCCAGCATTTT.

The gene calls are TRBV7-9 and TRBJ1-4; D is possibly TRBD1 (5 bases). CDR1 is SEHNR, CDR2 FQNEAQ, per germline (reference sequence). The CDR3 consists of 15 residues. V was clipped by 2 bases and J by 7 bases, with 14 bases between them. CDR3 nucleotides: TGTGCCAGCAGCTTAAACACAGGTCGGAGTGAAAAACTGTTTTTT. Translating gives CASSLNTGRSEKLFF.

The chain combines TRBV5-4 with TRBJ2-1; the D gene is possibly TRBD2 (7 bases). The CDR3 runs to 16 residues. Per the germline V gene, CDR1 is SGHNT and CDR2 is YYREEE (reference sequence). The germline V and J ends were trimmed by 4 bases and 7 bases, with 21 bases remaining between them. The CDR3 protein is CASSPRSRGALNEQFF. The CDR3 DNA reads as TGTGCCAGCAGCCCTAGGTCCCGGGGGGCGTTAAATGAGCAGTTCTTC. Based on the CDR3 plus reference TRBV5-4 and TRBJ2-1, the full variable domain is ETGVTQSPTHLIKTRGQQVTLRCSSQSGHNTVSWYQQALGQGPQFIFQYYREEENGRGNFPPRFSGLQFPNYSSELNVNALELDDSALYLCASSPRSRGALNEQFFGPGTRLTVL.

The chain carries TRBV9 and TRBJ2-5, with D possibly being TRBD2 (7 bases). V shed 3 bases and J shed 5 bases, with 11 bases lying between them. Germline V CDR1 and CDR2: SGDLS, YYNGEE. The CDR3 has 13 residues. The CDR3 DNA sequence: TGTGCCAGCAGCGAGGGGGGGACGGAGACCCAGTACTTC. It yields the protein CASSEGGTETQYF.

The gene calls are TRBV21-1 and TRBJ2-7; the DNA was not used to check the table's D call, TRBD2. TRBV21-1 is reported as a pseudogene. The CDR3 spans 10 residues. CDR3: CARARHEQYF. The CDR3 bases are TGTGCCAGAGCCCGCCACGAGCAGTACTTC.

Only a few counts were recorded for this clone. The V gene is TRBV30, the J gene TRBJ1-2; no clear D gene. Trimming left V 1 base short and J 1 base short, with 7 bases between. The CDR3 sequence is 13 residues long. Germline V gene sequence: CDR1 GTSNPN, CDR2 SVGIG (reference sequence). CDR3 sequence reads: CAWSARINYGYTF. DNA of the CDR3: TGTGCCTGGAGTGCACGGATTAACTATGGCTACACCTTC.